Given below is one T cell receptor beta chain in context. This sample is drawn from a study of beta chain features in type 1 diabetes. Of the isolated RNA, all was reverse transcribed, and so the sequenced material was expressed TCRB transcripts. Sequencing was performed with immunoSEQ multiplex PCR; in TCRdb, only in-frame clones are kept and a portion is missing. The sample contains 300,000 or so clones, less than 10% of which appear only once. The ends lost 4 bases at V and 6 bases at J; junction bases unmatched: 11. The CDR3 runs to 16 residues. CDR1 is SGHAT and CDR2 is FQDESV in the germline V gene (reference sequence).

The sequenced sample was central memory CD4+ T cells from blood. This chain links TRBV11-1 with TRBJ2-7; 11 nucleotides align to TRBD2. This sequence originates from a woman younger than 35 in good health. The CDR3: CASSWGLAGGYSEQYF. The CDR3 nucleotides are TGTGCCAGCAGCTGGGGTCTAGCGGGAGGTTACTCCGAGCAGTACTTC.